These 23 T cell receptor beta chains came from one sample sequenced in a study of OX40 agonist ivuxolimab in advanced cancers. Only in-frame clones appear in the TCRdb table, and some are missing; sequencing was by immunoSEQ multiplex PCR. The table records 75,000 to 80,000 clones, around 82% of them present only once. The sample here was CD4+ or CD8+ T cells sorted from blood, taken in a trial of the OX40 agonist ivuxolimab. Source of these receptors: an adult with an advanced solid tumor such as melanoma, head and neck, liver or kidney cancer.

This clone appeared a few times. Other DNA sequences in this sample translate to the same CDR3. This rearrangement joins TRBV9 to TRBJ2-3, with TRBD2 matching 9 bases. Germline-derived CDR1 and CDR2 are SGDLS and YYNGEE. The V segment lost 1 base and the J segment 2 bases; nucleotides outside the gene matches: 2. This CDR3 has 15 amino acids. The CDR3 coding sequence is TGTGCCAGCAGCGTACTAGCGGGACCCACAGATACGCAGTATTTT. It specifies CASSVLAGPTDTQYF.

This rearrangement joins TRBV30 to TRBJ2-3, with D perhaps TRBD1 or TRBD2 (6 bases each). Germline CDR1 reads GTSNPN; CDR2 reads SVGIG (reference sequence). The CDR3 runs to 15 residues. Between the trimmed V and J ends, which lost 0 bases and 2 bases, there was a span of 12 bases. The CDR3 region is CAWSVEGVNTDTQYF. CDR3 nucleotide sequence: TGTGCCTGGAGTGTGGAGGGGGTGAACACAGATACGCAGTATTTT.

The rearrangement joins TRBV10-2 to TRBJ2-2; a weak D match, TRBD2 (6 bases). V gave up 3 bases and J gave up 6 bases, with 17 bases separating them. Germline lookup yields CDR1 WSHSY and CDR2 SAAADI. The CDR3 totals 16 residues. The CDR3 DNA follows: TGCGCCAGCAGTGATCTTGGGACTGTGGGCGCCGGGGAGCTGTTTTTT. This codes for CASSDLGTVGAGELFF.

The genes are TRBV12-5 and TRBJ2-1; 12 nucleotides agree with TRBD2. The CDR3 totals 20 residues. Germline-derived CDR1 and CDR2 are LGHNT and FRNRAP. The junction had 12 bases not matched to a gene; V was cut back by 0 bases and J by 3 bases. The DNA of the CDR3 is TGTGCTAGTGGTTTGGTACCGGGACTAGCGGGCCTCGGGGTCTACAATGAGCAGTTCTTC. Encoded protein: CASGLVPGLAGLGVYNEQFF. The whole variable domain, remainder taken from reference TRBV12-5 and TRBJ2-1, is DARVTQTPRHKVTEMGQEVTMRCQPILGHNTVFWYRQTMMQGLELLAYFRNRAPLDDSGMPKDRFSAEMPDATLATLKIQPSEPRDSAVYFCASGLVPGLAGLGVYNEQFFGPGTRLTVL.

The chain carries TRBV5-1 and TRBJ2-5; D unresolved. The V and J ends lost 4 bases and 7 bases respectively, with 11 bases between them. The germline gives CDR1 SGHRS, CDR2 YFSETQ. This CDR3 region has 12 residues. DNA for the CDR3: TGCGCCAGCAGCGCGAGTTGGGGGACCCAGTACTTC. This sequence encodes CASSASWGTQYF.

The chain employs TRBV29-1 and TRBJ1-1, with 8 bases identical to TRBD1. This CDR3 has 12 residues. CDR1 is SQVTM, CDR2 ANQGSEA, per germline. Trimming took 6 bases from V and 1 from J; bases not matched to a gene: 1. The CDR3 DNA reads as TGCAGCGTCGGGACAGGGAACACTGAAGCTTTCTTT. Translated: CSVGTGNTEAFF.

The chain employs TRBV5-5 and TRBJ2-1; D is undetermined. Germline CDR1 is SGHKS and CDR2 is YYEKEE (reference sequence). The CDR3 spans 15 residues. V was pared by 0 bases and J by 0 bases, with 7 bases between. The CDR3 DNA sequence: TGTGCCAGCAGCTTGGGCAGAAGCTCCTACAATGAGCAGTTCTTC. Its protein is CASSLGRSSYNEQFF.

This chain connects TRBV30 to TRBJ2-4; maybe TRBD1 (5 bases). V gave up 0 bases and J gave up 1 base, with 13 bases separating them. Germline CDR1 reads GTSNPN; CDR2 reads SVGIG (reference sequence). The CDR3 is 16 amino acids. The CDR3 region has the DNA TGTGCCTGGAGTGTAACAGGCTATTCGGCCAAAAACATTCAGTACTTC. It yields the protein CAWSVTGYSAKNIQYF.

J is TRBJ1-2 and V is TRBV5-1; D is undetermined. Germline CDR1 reads SGHRS; CDR2 reads YFSETQ. The CDR3 has 15 residues. Trimming pared 4 bases from V and 6 bases from J, leaving 19 bases between. The CDR3 nucleotides read TGCGCCAGCAGCCCGCCTGGTCGGGGATTGGATGGCTACACCTTC. Amino acids: CASSPPGRGLDGYTF.

This rearrangement joins TRBV9 to TRBJ2-2; 9 nucleotides agree with TRBD2. Germline CDR1 is SGDLS and CDR2 is YYNGEE. This CDR3 is 16 amino acids long. J lost 5 bases, V lost 0 bases, and 5 bases had no gene match. Here the CDR3 DNA reads TGTGCCAGCAGCGTAGCCAGCGGGGGGCGGACCGGGGAGCTGTTTTTT. This sequence encodes CASSVASGGRTGELFF.

This chain links TRBV30 with TRBJ1-2; tentative D call: TRBD1 (6 bases). V was cut by 3 bases and J by 7 bases, with 15 bases left in between. Germline CDR1 is GTSNPN and CDR2 is SVGIG (reference sequence). CDR3 length: 13 amino acids. The CDR3 spells CAWRGGSRVGYTF. The CDR3, as DNA: TGTGCCTGGAGGGGGGGCTCCAGGGTTGGCTACACCTTC.

The V gene is TRBV5-1, the J gene TRBJ2-5, with 7 bases matching TRBD2. The CDR3 covers 15 residues. The trim removed 1 base at V and 4 bases at J, leaving 7 bases unmatched. Germline V gives CDR1 SGHRS, CDR2 YFSETQ. CDR3 sequence reads: CASSLSPAGVETQYF. The CDR3 coding sequence is TGCGCCAGCAGCTTGTCCCCGGCGGGGGTAGAGACCCAGTACTTC.

This chain uses TRBV29-1 with TRBJ2-5; 7 bases agree with TRBD2. Germline CDR1 and CDR2: SQVTM and ANQGSEA. The CDR3 extends over 12 amino acids. Trimming cost V 4 bases and J 5 bases; bases outside gene matches: 4. The CDR3 region has the DNA TGCAGCGTTGGGGGGGGTGAGGAGACCCAGTACTTC. Protein sequence: CSVGGGEETQYF.

V and J are TRBV5-1 and TRBJ2-7; a weak D match, TRBD2 (7 bases). In germline, CDR1 is SGHRS, CDR2 YFSETQ. This CDR3 has 14 residues. V lost 4 bases and J lost 0, with 11 bases in between. This CDR3 is CASSVRGGSYEQYF. The CDR3 DNA is TGCGCCAGCAGCGTAAGGGGGGGCTCCTACGAGCAGTACTTC.

This clone was counted between two and nine times. The chain links TRBV7-6 to TRBJ2-7; either TRBD1 or TRBD2 may fit D (5 bases each). Per germline, CDR1 SGHVS and CDR2 FNYEAQ. The CDR3 loop spans 13 amino acids. Trimming pared 6 bases from V and 2 bases from J, leaving 11 bases between. The CDR3 DNA follows: TGTGCCAGCAGTCCAGGGACCCCCTACGAGCAGTACTTC. It specifies CASSPGTPYEQYF.

The rearrangement uses TRBV5-1 and TRBJ2-7; no definite D call. The CDR3 covers 16 residues. V was trimmed by 0 bases and J by 0 bases, leaving 13 bases between them. The germline gives CDR1 SGHRS, CDR2 YFSETQ. CDR3 loop: CASSLDLGSYSYEQYF. CDR3 bases: TGCGCCAGCAGCTTGGATCTTGGCTCCTACTCCTACGAGCAGTACTTC.

This chain joins TRBV15 and TRBJ1-3; 7 bases are shared with TRBD1. CDR3 length: 16 amino acids. CDR1 is LNHNV, CDR2 YYDKDF, per germline (reference sequence). V lost 0 bases and J lost 2; bases outside the gene matches: 4. This chain's CDR3 is CATSRDAQGPGNTIYF. The DNA for the CDR3 is TGTGCCACCAGCAGAGATGCACAGGGGCCTGGAAACACCATATATTTT.

V usage is TRBV5-5 and J usage is TRBJ1-1; TRBD1 agrees at 7 bases. Germline V gene lookup returns CDR1 SGHKS and CDR2 YYEKEE (reference sequence). CDR3 length equals 15 residues. The J segment lost 1 base and the V segment lost 2 bases, leaving 5 bases of the junction unmatched. The CDR3 is CASSFRGTTNTEAFF. For the CDR3, the DNA is TGTGCCAGCAGCTTCAGGGGGACAACGAACACTGAAGCTTTCTTT.

This clone was seen once. This rearrangement joins TRBV7-9 to TRBJ1-2, with TRBD1 as a possible D gene (5 bases). Germline lookup yields CDR1 SEHNR and CDR2 FQNEAQ (reference sequence). The CDR3 runs to 15 residues. V shed 5 bases and J shed 2 bases, with 15 bases lying between them. The CDR3 loop reads CASSQGGGANYGYTF. The CDR3 nucleotides are TGTGCCAGCAGCCAAGGCGGAGGGGCGAACTATGGCTACACCTTC.

The V call is TRBV5-8, the J call TRBJ2-2; a possible D gene is TRBD2 (6 bases). V lost 4 bases and J lost 7, with 20 bases in between. Germline V CDR1 and CDR2: SGHTS, YDEGEE. The CDR3 totals 16 residues. The CDR3 loop is CASSLSGVVRVGELFF. The DNA for the CDR3 is TGTGCCAGCAGCCTTTCGGGAGTGGTGAGGGTCGGGGAGCTGTTTTTT. Variable domain in full (rest from reference TRBV5-8 and TRBJ2-2): EAGVTQSPTHLIKTRGQQATLRCSPISGHTSVYWYQQALGLGLQFLLWYDEGEERNRGNFPPRFSGRQFPNYSSELNVNALELEDSALYLCASSLSGVVRVGELFFGEGSRLTVL.

The rearrangement uses TRBV14 and TRBJ1-2; D remains ambiguous. The ends were cut back, 0 bases at V and 2 bases at J, with 13 bases in the middle. Germline V CDR1 and CDR2: SGHDN, FVKESK. The CDR3 has 16 residues. CDR3 bases: TGTGCCAGCAGCCAAGATGATATTAGGAGCAACTATGGCTACACCTTC. Its protein product is CASSQDDIRSNYGYTF.

The rearrangement uses TRBV7-2 and TRBJ2-3; D remains ambiguous. Trimming took off 2 bases at V and 0 bases at J, with 6 bases between the two ends. Germline loops: CDR1 SGHTA, CDR2 FQGNSA. The CDR3 is 14 amino acids. The CDR3: CASSLWGSTDTQYF. The CDR3 DNA reads TGTGCCAGCAGCTTATGGGGTAGCACAGATACGCAGTATTTT.

This chain uses TRBV19 with TRBJ2-5; D is perhaps TRBD1 (6 bases). Gene TRBJ2-7 matches the end of the DNA better, so the J call may be wrong. The CDR3 loop spans 13 amino acids. CDR1 and CDR2 (germline): LNHDA, SQIVND (reference sequence). The CDR3 nucleotides read TGTGCCAGTAGTACATACAACAGGGCCGAGCAGTACTTC. Protein product: CASSTYNRAEQYF.